This TCR beta chain was captured in a study of blood T cell repertoires in COVID-19. Study-level background: COVID-19 samples, acute and convalescent, were from the United States, Italy and Spain. T cells, B-cell-depleted T cells, or PBMCs supplied cDNA or gDNA.

Original processing methods: Nucleated cell number was recorded as an estimate derived from reference gene primer amplification. This table comes from immunoSEQ multiplex PCR, and its TCRdb copy is limited to in-frame clones, with some not included. That table gives V, J and clone size, and the DNA gave D and trimming. This table has 70,000 to 95,000 clones, around 90% appearing once. This CDR3 has 16 residues. CDR1 SGHNT and CDR2 YYREEE come from the germline V gene (reference sequence). Trimming took 3 bases from V and 0 from J, leaving 14 bases between them. Sample: peripheral blood. The chain is built from TRBV5-4 and TRBJ2-3; D not resolved. This receptor was identified in a man in his 70s with acute or convalescent COVID-19. The CDR3: CASSSQKVTSTDTQYF. The DNA of the CDR3 is TGTGCCAGCAGCTCCCAGAAAGTGACTAGCACAGATACGCAGTATTTT.